The 14 T cell receptor beta chains below come from one sample, sequenced in a study of blood T cell repertoires in COVID-19. Measured with immunoSEQ multiplex PCR; TCRdb has only the in-frame clones, and not every one. The sample includes roughly 320,000 clones, approximately 84% of them seen just once. Sequenced material: PBMCs or T cells enriched from blood (not recorded which). Source of these receptors: a man aged 25-40 years who had recovered from COVID-19.

This clone was picked up a small number of times. The chain has TRBV3-1 (or the pseudogene TRBV3-2) and TRBJ1-1, with D unclear. Trimming left V 2 bases short and J 0 bases short, with 7 bases between. Germline CDR1 LGHDT, CDR2 YNNKEL (reference sequence). The CDR3 has 14 residues. The CDR3 nucleotides are TGTGCCAGCAGCCAAAAAACAGTGAACACTGAAGCTTTCTTT. It is translated as CASSQKTVNTEAFF.

The table lists this clone with a few counts. The chain combines TRBV15 with TRBJ1-2; 7 bases map to TRBD1. The CDR3 is 14 residues long. Trimming removed 4 bases from V and 4 bases from J; junction bases left unmatched: 6. Germline-derived CDR1 and CDR2 are LNHNV and YYDKDF (reference sequence). The CDR3 protein is CATSTLGQSYGYTF. The CDR3 DNA is TGTGCCACCAGCACCCTGGGACAGAGCTATGGCTACACCTTC.

This clone was seen only once. This chain joins TRBV19 and TRBJ2-3, with 7 bases lining up with TRBD1. The CDR3 runs 14 residues. With 5 bases clipped from V and 6 bases from J, the junction kept 8 bases outside the gene matches. Germline V CDR1 and CDR2: LNHDA, SQIVND (reference sequence). CDR3 sequence: CASSLTGSMDTQYF. CDR3 nucleotide sequence: TGTGCCAGTAGTTTGACAGGGAGTATGGATACGCAGTATTTT.

This rearrangement joins TRBV5-4 to TRBJ2-7; 11 nucleotides agree with TRBD2. Trimming cost V 1 base and J 5 bases; bases outside gene matches: 5. Germline-derived CDR1 and CDR2 are SGHNT and YYREEE (reference sequence). CDR3 length equals 15 residues. CDR3 region: CASSLTSGGVNEQYF. DNA for the CDR3: TGTGCCAGCAGCTTGACTAGCGGGGGAGTAAACGAGCAGTACTTC.

In this sample, this clone turned up once. The V and J genes are TRBV2 and TRBJ1-2; D is ambiguous. Germline V gives CDR1 SNHLY, CDR2 FYNNEI. The CDR3 covers 12 residues. With 4 bases removed from V and 7 bases from J, the gap between germline ends came to 10 bases. CDR3 protein: CASSAQVFGYTF. Here the CDR3 DNA reads TGTGCCAGCAGTGCGCAGGTCTTTGGCTACACCTTC.

About this clone: The same CDR3 also results from other DNA sequences found in this sample. The genes are TRBV6-2 or TRBV6-3 and TRBJ1-1; 7 nucleotides match TRBD1. The CDR3 loop spans 17 amino acids. In germline, CDR1 is MNHEY, CDR2 SVGEGT. Losses at the gene ends were 4 bases for V and 0 bases for J; bases not matched to a gene: 11. CDR3 sequence: CASSSRQGQPLNTEAFF. The CDR3 DNA reads as TGTGCCAGCAGTTCGCGACAGGGCCAACCCTTGAACACTGAAGCTTTCTTT.

V gene TRBV28 combines with J gene TRBJ2-7, with D unclear. The CDR3 totals 13 residues. Germline CDR1 reads MDHEN; CDR2 reads SYDVKM. Trimming took 4 bases from V and 2 from J, leaving 9 bases between them. The DNA of the CDR3 is TGTGCCAGCAGTTCTCTATTTCCCTACGAGCAGTACTTC. Protein: CASSSLFPYEQYF.

The V and J genes are TRBV6-6 and TRBJ1-2, with 9 bases fitting TRBD1. Germline V lookup: CDR1 MNHNY, CDR2 SVGAGI (reference sequence). Trimming took 5 bases from V and 0 from J; bases not matched to a gene: 7. There are 16 residues in the CDR3. CDR3: CASSVAGQGANYGYTF. The CDR3 DNA sequence: TGTGCCAGCAGTGTCGCGGGACAGGGAGCTAACTATGGCTACACCTTC.

This clone was observed once. The chain is built from TRBV5-6 and TRBJ1-3; D is ambiguous. There are 16 residues in the CDR3. CDR1 and CDR2 (germline): SGHDT, YYEEEE. Deletions cut 2 bases from V and 2 bases from J, with 14 bases between. CDR3 protein: CASSLNLLRTGNTIYF. The CDR3 bases are TGTGCCAGCAGCTTAAACCTACTGAGGACTGGAAACACCATATATTTT.

The rearrangement links TRBV29-1 to TRBJ2-7; D possibly corresponds to TRBD2 (5 bases). V shed 1 base and J shed 4 bases, with 8 bases lying between them. Germline loops: CDR1 SQVTM, CDR2 ANQGSEA. This CDR3 comprises 12 residues. This chain's CDR3 is CSVEGWEYEQYF. The CDR3 DNA reads TGCAGCGTTGAAGGATGGGAGTACGAGCAGTACTTC.

In this sample, this clone turned up once. The chain recombines TRBV19 with TRBJ1-2, with TRBD1 identical over 8 bases. V trimming: 4 bases; J trimming: 5 bases; junction bases outside the gene matches: 6. Germline CDR1 reads LNHDA; CDR2 reads SQIVND (reference sequence). The CDR3 extends over 14 amino acids. The CDR3 DNA sequence: TGTGCCAGTAGTAAATGGGACAGGCAATATGGCTACACCTTC. Protein: CASSKWDRQYGYTF.

This chain uses TRBV6-5 with TRBJ1-4; D uncertain. This CDR3 has 15 amino acids. Germline-derived CDR1 and CDR2 are MNHEY and SVGAGI. The V and J ends lost 0 bases and 0 bases respectively, with 5 bases between them. The DNA for the CDR3 is TGTGCCAGCAGTTACTCGGAGGCAACTAATGAAAAACTGTTTTTT. It encodes CASSYSEATNEKLFF.

This clone was seen just once. V is TRBV14 and J is TRBJ2-5; a weak D match, TRBD2 (6 bases). Germline assignment: CDR1 SGHDN and CDR2 FVKESK. CDR3 length: 15 residues. V lost 4 bases and J 4 bases, leaving 16 bases between the germline ends. The CDR3 is CASSPTLVGGETQYF. The CDR3 coding sequence is TGTGCCAGCAGCCCGACCTTGGTCGGGGGAGAGACCCAGTACTTC.

The chain carries TRBV7-9 and TRBJ2-7; 14 positions match TRBD2. CDR3 length: 16 residues. Looked up from germline, CDR1 is SEHNR and CDR2 is FQNEAQ (reference sequence). V was clipped by 5 bases and J by 5 bases; unmatched bases: 8. The CDR3 DNA is TGTGCCAGCAGCACCGGGACTAGCGGGAGTAATAACGAGCAGTACTTC. This encodes CASSTGTSGSNNEQYF.